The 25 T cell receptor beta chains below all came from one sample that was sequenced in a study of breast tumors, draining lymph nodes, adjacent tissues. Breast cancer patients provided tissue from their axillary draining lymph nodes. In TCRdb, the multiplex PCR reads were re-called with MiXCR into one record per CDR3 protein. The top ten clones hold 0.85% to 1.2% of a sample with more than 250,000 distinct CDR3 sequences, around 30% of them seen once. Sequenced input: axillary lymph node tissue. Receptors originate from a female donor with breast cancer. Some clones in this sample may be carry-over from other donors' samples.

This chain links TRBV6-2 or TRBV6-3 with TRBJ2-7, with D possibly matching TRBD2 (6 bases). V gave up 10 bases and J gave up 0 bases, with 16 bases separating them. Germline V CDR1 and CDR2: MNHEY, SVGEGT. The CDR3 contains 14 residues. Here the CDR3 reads CATPKRADSYEQYF. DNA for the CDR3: TGTGCCACCCCCAAGCGGGCTGACTCCTACGAGCAGTACTTC.

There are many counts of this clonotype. The CDR3 here is CASSLGQGGSYEQYF. In nucleotides, the CDR3 is TGCGCCAGCAGCTTGGGTCAGGGGGGCTCCTACGAGCAGTACTTC. The chain couples TRBV5-1 to TRBJ2-7, with TRBD1 as a possible D gene (7 bases). The CDR3 runs to 15 residues. Trimming removed 0 bases at V and 0 bases at J, with 10 bases between. CDR1 is SGHRS, CDR2 YFSETQ, per germline.

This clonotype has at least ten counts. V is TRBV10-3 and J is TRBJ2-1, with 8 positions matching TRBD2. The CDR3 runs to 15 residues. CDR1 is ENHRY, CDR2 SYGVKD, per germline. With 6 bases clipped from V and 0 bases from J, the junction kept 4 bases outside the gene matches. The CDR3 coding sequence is TGTGCCATCAGGACTAGCGAGAGCTCCTACAATGAGCAGTTCTTC. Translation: CAIRTSESSYNEQFF.

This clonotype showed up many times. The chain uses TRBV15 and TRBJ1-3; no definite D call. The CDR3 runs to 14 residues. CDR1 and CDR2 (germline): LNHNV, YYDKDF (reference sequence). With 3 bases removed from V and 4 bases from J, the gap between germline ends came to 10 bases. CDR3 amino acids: CATSRGAAGNTIYF. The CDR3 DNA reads TGTGCCACCAGCAGGGGAGCCGCGGGAAACACCATATATTTT.

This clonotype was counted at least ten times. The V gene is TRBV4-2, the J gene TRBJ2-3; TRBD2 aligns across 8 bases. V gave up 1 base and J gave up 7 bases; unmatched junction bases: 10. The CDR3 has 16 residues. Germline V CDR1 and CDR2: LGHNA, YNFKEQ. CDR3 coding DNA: TGTGCCAGCAGCCAAGGGGGATGGAGCGGGAGCCATACGCAGTATTTT. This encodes CASSQGGWSGSHTQYF.

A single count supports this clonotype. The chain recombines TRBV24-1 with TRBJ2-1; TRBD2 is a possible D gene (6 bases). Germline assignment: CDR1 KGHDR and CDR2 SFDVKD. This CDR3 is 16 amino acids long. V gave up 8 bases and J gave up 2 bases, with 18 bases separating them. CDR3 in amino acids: CATTVPGRGTYNEQFF. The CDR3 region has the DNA TGTGCCACCACTGTTCCCGGGAGAGGGACCTACAATGAGCAGTTCTTC.

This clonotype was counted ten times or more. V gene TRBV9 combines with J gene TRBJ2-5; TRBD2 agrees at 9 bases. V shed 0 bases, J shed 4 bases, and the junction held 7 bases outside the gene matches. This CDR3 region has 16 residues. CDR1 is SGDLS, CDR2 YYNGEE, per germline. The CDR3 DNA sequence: TGTGCCAGCAGCGTAGATTTAGCGGGAGTCTCAGAGACCCAGTACTTC. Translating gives CASSVDLAGVSETQYF.

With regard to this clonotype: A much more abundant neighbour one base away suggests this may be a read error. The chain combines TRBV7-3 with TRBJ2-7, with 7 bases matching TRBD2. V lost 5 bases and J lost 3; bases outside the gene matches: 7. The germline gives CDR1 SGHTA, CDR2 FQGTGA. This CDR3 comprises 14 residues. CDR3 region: CASSLPTSFYEQYF. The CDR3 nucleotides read TGTGCCAGCAGCCTGCCGACTAGCTTCTACGAGCAGTACTTC.

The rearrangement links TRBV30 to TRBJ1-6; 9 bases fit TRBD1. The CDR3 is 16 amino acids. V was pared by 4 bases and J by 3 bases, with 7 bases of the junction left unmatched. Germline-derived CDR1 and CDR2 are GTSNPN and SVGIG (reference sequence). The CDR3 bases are TGTGCCTGGACCCGGGACAGGGCTTTCTATAATTCACCCCTCCACTTT. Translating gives CAWTRDRAFYNSPLHF.

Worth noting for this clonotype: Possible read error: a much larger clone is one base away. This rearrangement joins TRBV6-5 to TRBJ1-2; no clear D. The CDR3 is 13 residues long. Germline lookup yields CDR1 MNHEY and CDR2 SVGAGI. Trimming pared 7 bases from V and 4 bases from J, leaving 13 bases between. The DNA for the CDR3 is TGTGCCAGCAAGCAGGCCACTAGCTATGGCTACACCTTC. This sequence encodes CASKQATSYGYTF.

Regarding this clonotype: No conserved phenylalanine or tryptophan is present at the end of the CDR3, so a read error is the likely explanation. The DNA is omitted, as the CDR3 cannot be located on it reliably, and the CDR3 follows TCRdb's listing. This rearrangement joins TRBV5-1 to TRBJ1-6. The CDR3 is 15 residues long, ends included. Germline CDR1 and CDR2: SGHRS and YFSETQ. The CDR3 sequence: CASSPGTTGGSPLRL.

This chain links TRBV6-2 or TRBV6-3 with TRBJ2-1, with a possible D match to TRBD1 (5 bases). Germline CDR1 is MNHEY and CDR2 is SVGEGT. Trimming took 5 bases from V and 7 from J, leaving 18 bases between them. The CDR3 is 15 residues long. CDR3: CASSHPSAKGNEQFF. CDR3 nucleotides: TGTGCCAGCAGTCACCCCTCAGCAAAGGGGAATGAGCAGTTCTTC.

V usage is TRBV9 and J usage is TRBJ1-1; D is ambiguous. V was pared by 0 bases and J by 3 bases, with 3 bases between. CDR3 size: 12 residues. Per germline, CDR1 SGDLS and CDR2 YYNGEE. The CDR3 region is CASSVGDTEAFF. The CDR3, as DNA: TGTGCCAGCAGCGTAGGGGACACTGAAGCTTTCTTT. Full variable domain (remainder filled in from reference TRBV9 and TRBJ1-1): DSGVTQTPKHLITATGQRVTLRCSPRSGDLSVYWYQQSLDQGLQFLIQYYNGEERAKGNILERFSAQQFPDLHSELNLSSLELGDSALYFCASSVGDTEAFFGQGTRLTVV.

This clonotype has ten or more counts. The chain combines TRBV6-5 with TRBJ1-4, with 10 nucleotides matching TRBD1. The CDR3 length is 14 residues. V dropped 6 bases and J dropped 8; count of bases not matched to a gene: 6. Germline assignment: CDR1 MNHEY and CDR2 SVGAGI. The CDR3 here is CASSPTGGREKLFF. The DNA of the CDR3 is TGTGCCAGCAGCCCGACAGGGGGCAGAGAAAAACTGTTTTTT.

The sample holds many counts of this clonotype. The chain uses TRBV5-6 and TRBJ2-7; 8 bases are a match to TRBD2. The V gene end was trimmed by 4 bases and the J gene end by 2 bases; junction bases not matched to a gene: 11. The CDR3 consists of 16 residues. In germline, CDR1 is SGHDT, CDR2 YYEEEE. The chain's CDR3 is CASSRLSGALTYEQYF. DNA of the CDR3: TGTGCCAGCAGCAGGCTTAGCGGGGCGTTGACCTACGAGCAGTACTTC.

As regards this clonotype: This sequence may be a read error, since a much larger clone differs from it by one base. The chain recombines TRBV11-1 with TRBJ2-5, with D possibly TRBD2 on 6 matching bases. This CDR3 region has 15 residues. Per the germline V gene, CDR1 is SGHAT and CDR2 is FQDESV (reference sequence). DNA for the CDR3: TGTGCCAGCAGCTTAGGGCAGGCCCAACGGGAGACCCAGCACTTC. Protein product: CASSLGQAQRETQHF.

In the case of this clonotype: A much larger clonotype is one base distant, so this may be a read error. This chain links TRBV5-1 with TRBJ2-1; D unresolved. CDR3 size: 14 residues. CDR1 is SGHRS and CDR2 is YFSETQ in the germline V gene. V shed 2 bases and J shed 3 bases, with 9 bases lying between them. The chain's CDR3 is CASSFKSVYNEQFF. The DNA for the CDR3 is TGCGCCAGCAGCTTCAAATCAGTCTACAATGAGCAGTTCTTC.

CDR3 in amino acids: CASSLWGQVSNQPQHF. The CDR3, as DNA: TGTGCCAGCAGCTTATGGGGACAGGTTAGCAATCAGCCCCAGCATTTT. The chain uses TRBV7-2 and TRBJ1-5; 8 nucleotides agree with TRBD1. This CDR3 is built from 16 residues. The germline V gene has CDR1 SGHTA and CDR2 FQGNSA. The V segment lost 2 bases and the J segment 0 bases; nucleotides outside the gene matches: 3. The full variable domain, in which reference TRBV7-2 and TRBJ1-5 provide the parts outside the CDR3, is GAGVSQSPSNKVTEKGKDVELRCDPISGHTALYWYRQSLGQGLEFLIYFQGNSAPDKSGLPSDRFSAERTGGSVSTLTIQRTQQEDSAVYLCASSLWGQVSNQPQHFGDGTRLSIL.

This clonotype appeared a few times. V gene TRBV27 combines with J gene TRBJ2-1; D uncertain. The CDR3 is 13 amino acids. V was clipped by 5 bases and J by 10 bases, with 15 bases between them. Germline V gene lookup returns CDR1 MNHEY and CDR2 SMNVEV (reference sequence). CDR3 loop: CASSNPLVTEQFF. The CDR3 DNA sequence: TGTGCCAGCAGTAACCCGCTAGTCACCGAGCAGTTCTTC.

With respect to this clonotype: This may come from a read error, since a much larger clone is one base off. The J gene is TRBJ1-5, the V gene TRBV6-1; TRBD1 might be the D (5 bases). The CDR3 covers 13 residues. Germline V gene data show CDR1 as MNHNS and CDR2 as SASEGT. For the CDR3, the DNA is TGTGCCAGCAGCCGGGACGGTGATCAGTCCCAGCATTTT. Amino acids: CASSRDGDQSQHF.

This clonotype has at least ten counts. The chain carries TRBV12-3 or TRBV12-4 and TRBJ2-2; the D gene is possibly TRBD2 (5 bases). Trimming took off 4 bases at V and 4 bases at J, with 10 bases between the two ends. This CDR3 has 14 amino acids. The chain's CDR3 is CASSSTRTTGELFF. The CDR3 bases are TGTGCCAGCAGTTCTACTAGGACCACCGGGGAGCTGTTTTTT.

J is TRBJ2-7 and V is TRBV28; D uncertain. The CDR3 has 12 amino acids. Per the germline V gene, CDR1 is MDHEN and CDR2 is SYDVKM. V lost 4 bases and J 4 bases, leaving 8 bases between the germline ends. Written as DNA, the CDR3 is TGTGCCAGCAGTTACGGCAGGTACGAGCAGTACTTC. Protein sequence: CASSYGRYEQYF.

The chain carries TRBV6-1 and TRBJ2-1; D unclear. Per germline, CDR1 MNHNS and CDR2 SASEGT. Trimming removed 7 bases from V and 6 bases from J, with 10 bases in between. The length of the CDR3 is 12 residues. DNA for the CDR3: TGTGCCAGCAACCAGTTAAGCAATGAGCAGTTCTTC. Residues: CASNQLSNEQFF.

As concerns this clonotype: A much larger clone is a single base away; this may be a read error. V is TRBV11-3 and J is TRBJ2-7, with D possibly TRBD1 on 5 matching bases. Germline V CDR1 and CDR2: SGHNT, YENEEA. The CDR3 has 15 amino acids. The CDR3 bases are TGTGCCGGCAGCTTAGGGGCAGATCATCTCTCCGAGCAGTACTTC. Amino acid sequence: CAGSLGADHLSEQYF.

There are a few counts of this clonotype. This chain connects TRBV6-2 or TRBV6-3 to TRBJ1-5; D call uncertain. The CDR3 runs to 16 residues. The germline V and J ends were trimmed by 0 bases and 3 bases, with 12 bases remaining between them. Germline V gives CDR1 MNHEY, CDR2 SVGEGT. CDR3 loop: CASSYSTVYLNQPQHF. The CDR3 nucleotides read TGTGCCAGCAGTTACTCGACGGTTTACCTCAATCAGCCCCAGCATTTT.